The next 5 T cell receptor beta chains were all read from a single sample in a study of T-cell reconstitution after alpha-beta-depleted transplantation in children. For TCRbeta, the library was prepared with unique molecular identifiers. TCRdb called the PCR reads again in MiXCR, with one record for every CDR3 protein. The sample records about 980,000 distinct CDR3 sequences, roughly 29% being singletons. The input for sequencing was PBMCs, mostly from graft donor cells, taken 360 days after TCRalphabeta/CD19-depleted stem cell transplant. The receptors stem from a boy less than two years old who had a stem cell transplant for SCID, so the T cells may come from the graft donor.

The chain carries TRBV9 and TRBJ1-6; the D is unclear. In germline, CDR1 is SGDLS, CDR2 YYNGEE. Trimming cost V 0 bases and J 11 bases, with 9 bases left between them. The CDR3 sequence is 13 residues long. The chain's CDR3 is CASSVGLLPPLHF. Written as DNA, the CDR3 is TGTGCCAGCAGCGTAGGATTGCTTCCACCCCTCCACTTT.

This chain uses TRBV4-1 with TRBJ2-3; 11 bases line up with TRBD2. The V gene end was trimmed by 2 bases and the J gene end by 3 bases; junction bases not matched to a gene: 4. The CDR3 sequence is 16 residues long. Germline V CDR1 and CDR2: MGHRA, YSYEKL. CDR3 coding DNA: TGCGCCAGCAGCCAATTACTAGCGGGGGTAACAGATACGCAGTATTTT. Translation gives CASSQLLAGVTDTQYF.

The chain links TRBV3-1 to TRBJ2-7, with D tentatively TRBD1 (6 bases). This CDR3 is built from 15 residues. V lost 3 bases to trimming and J lost 2 bases, with 14 bases between them. CDR1 and CDR2 (germline): LGHDT, YNNKEL (reference sequence). The CDR3, as DNA: TGTGCCAGCAGCCAGCTGGACAGCTCCCCCTACGAGCAGTACTTC. The encoded protein is CASSQLDSSPYEQYF.

This clonotype has more than one count but fewer than ten. J is TRBJ1-4 and V is TRBV27; TRBD1 agrees at 7 bases. The length of the CDR3 is 14 residues. CDR1 and CDR2 (germline): MNHEY, SMNVEV (reference sequence). V was clipped by 6 bases and J by 6 bases; unmatched bases: 7. The CDR3 DNA reads TGTGCCAGCAGGAGACAGGGCGTGGATGAAAAACTGTTTTTT. It yields the protein CASRRQGVDEKLFF.

V and J are TRBV7-9 and TRBJ2-1; 12 bases agree with TRBD2. Germline V gene data show CDR1 as SEHNR and CDR2 as FQNEAQ (reference sequence). V lost 3 bases and J lost 4; bases outside the gene matches: 4. CDR3 length: 16 amino acids. CDR3 DNA: TGTGCCAGCAGCTTCCTGACTAGCGGGGGATACAATGAGCAGTTCTTC. Amino acid sequence: CASSFLTSGGYNEQFF.